These 22 T cell receptor beta chains share one sample of origin, sequenced in a study of OX40 agonist ivuxolimab in advanced cancers. TCRdb's table, derived via immunoSEQ multiplex PCR, lists solely in-frame clones and lacks some. The table records tens of thousands of clones, approximately 94% of them present only once. This sample comprised CD4+ or CD8+ T cells sorted from blood, obtained in a trial of the OX40 agonist ivuxolimab. These receptors came from an adult with an advanced solid tumor such as melanoma, head and neck, liver or kidney cancer.

This clone was counted a few times. This chain connects TRBV29-1 to TRBJ1-2; maybe TRBD1 (6 bases). CDR1 and CDR2 from the germline V gene are SQVTM and ANQGSEA. Trimming shortened V by 5 bases and J by 7 bases, and 14 bases separated the two germline ends. The CDR3 contains 12 residues. The DNA for the CDR3 is TGCAGCGTTCCAGGGGATTTAGGTGGCTACACCTTC. This codes for CSVPGDLGGYTF.

V usage is TRBV19 and J usage is TRBJ1-1; D not certain. CDR3 length: 13 residues. Trimming removed 1 base at V and 6 bases at J, with 9 bases between. Germline V gives CDR1 LNHDA, CDR2 SQIVND (reference sequence). In DNA form, the CDR3 reads TGTGCCAGTAGTATAGGTATAGCCCCTGAAGCTTTCTTT. Protein: CASSIGIAPEAFF.

V gene TRBV19 combines with J gene TRBJ2-3; 7 bases fit TRBD1. The germline CDR1 and CDR2 sequences are LNHDA and SQIVND (reference sequence). The CDR3 is made up of 16 amino acids. The V gene end was trimmed by 2 bases and the J gene end by 2 bases; junction bases not matched to a gene: 7. CDR3 coding DNA: TGTGCCAGTAGTATAAGGGGGACAGAGGCCACAGATACGCAGTATTTT. This encodes CASSIRGTEATDTQYF.

The chain combines TRBV27 with TRBJ2-7; D might be TRBD2 (6 bases). V lost 4 bases, J lost 4 bases, and 11 bases lay in between. Per the germline V gene, CDR1 is MNHEY and CDR2 is SMNVEV (reference sequence). The CDR3 runs 13 residues. The CDR3 region has the DNA TGTGCCAGCAGTTCACCGGGGGTGTACGAGCAGTACTTC. Translated: CASSSPGVYEQYF.

The chain carries TRBV4-3 and TRBJ1-3, with D uncertain. Germline CDR1 reads LGHNA; CDR2 reads YSLEER. Trimming shortened V by 4 bases and J by 0 bases, and 13 bases separated the two germline ends. The CDR3 has 16 residues. The CDR3 bases are TGCGCCAGCAGCCTGTCTAGGCGGTCCTCTGGAAACACCATATATTTT. Translated: CASSLSRRSSGNTIYF.

This clone was detected once. The V gene is TRBV11-2, the J gene TRBJ1-2; D gene ambiguous. Trimming took off 1 base at V and 2 bases at J, with 14 bases between the two ends. The CDR3 has 16 amino acids. CDR1 is SGHAT, CDR2 FQNNGV, per germline. As DNA, the CDR3 is TGTGCCAGCAGCTTAGGACATGGAGGCTCCAACTATGGCTACACCTTC. This gives the protein CASSLGHGGSNYGYTF.

The chain couples TRBV29-1 to TRBJ1-2; TRBD1 might be the D (6 bases). The V end was cut by 1 base, the J end by 4 bases, with 22 bases between. The V gene's germline CDR1 is SQVTM and CDR2 ANQGSEA. The CDR3 is made up of 17 amino acids. The CDR3 loop reads CSVEAPQGPPSSYGYTF. CDR3 DNA: TGCAGCGTTGAAGCCCCACAGGGCCCTCCGTCGAGCTATGGCTACACCTTC.

The V and J genes are TRBV5-1 and TRBJ1-3; possible D gene TRBD1, 5 bases. Germline V CDR1 and CDR2: SGHRS, YFSETQ. The germline V and J ends were trimmed by 3 bases and 4 bases, with 17 bases remaining between them. The CDR3 length is 16 residues. The CDR3 here is CASSWGRGEFGNTIYF. Here the CDR3 DNA reads TGCGCCAGCAGCTGGGGTCGGGGGGAGTTCGGAAACACCATATATTTT.

The chain has TRBV7-9 and TRBJ2-1, with 8 bases lining up with TRBD2. There are 17 residues in the CDR3. Germline V gives CDR1 SEHNR, CDR2 FQNEAQ (reference sequence). Losses at the gene ends were 4 bases for V and 6 bases for J; bases not matched to a gene: 14. CDR3 amino acids: CASSSTYSGRASNEQFF. The DNA of the CDR3 is TGTGCCAGCAGCTCGACTTACAGCGGGAGAGCGAGCAATGAGCAGTTCTTC.

As for this clone: One end of the junction is discordant with germline, which a read error may explain. The V and J genes are TRBV19 and TRBJ2-3, with D uncertain. The CDR3 is 14 residues long. Germline loops: CDR1 LNHDA, CDR2 SQIVND (reference sequence). The CDR3 sequence is CASSLDPGGDTQYF. In DNA, the CDR3 is TGTGCCAGTAGTTTAGACCCGGGTGGAGATACGCAGTATTTT.

The chain links TRBV7-3 to TRBJ2-6; 7 bases line up with TRBD2. Germline trimming cut 3 bases from V and 1 base from J; bases unmatched to any gene: 12. CDR3 length: 19 amino acids. Germline CDR1 reads SGHTA; CDR2 reads FQGTGA. In DNA, the CDR3 is TGTGCCAGCAGCTTTGCCGGAGAAGCGGGGACTTCTGGGGCCAACGTCCTGACTTTC. Encoded protein: CASSFAGEAGTSGANVLTF.

V usage is TRBV10-2 and J usage is TRBJ2-5; D not certain. Germline CDR1 and CDR2: WSHSY and SAAADI. The CDR3 is made up of 15 amino acids. V lost 6 bases and J 4 bases, leaving 18 bases between the germline ends. CDR3 in amino acids: CASRPGRQPLETQYF. The CDR3 nucleotides are TGCGCCAGCAGACCCGGACGCCAACCGCTAGAGACCCAGTACTTC.

This sequence joins TRBV29-1 and TRBJ2-2, with TRBD1 matching 10 bases. The trim removed 4 bases at V and 1 base at J, leaving 3 bases unmatched. This CDR3 has 15 amino acids. From germline, CDR1 is SQVTM and CDR2 ANQGSEA. The CDR3, as DNA: TGCAGCGTTGCAGGACAGGGGGTGAACACCGGGGAGCTGTTTTTT. It translates to CSVAGQGVNTGELFF.

The V call is TRBV7-8, the J call TRBJ2-2; D gene ambiguous. Germline V gene data show CDR1 as SGHVS and CDR2 as FQNEAQ. The CDR3 extends over 14 amino acids. V was clipped by 1 base and J by 2 bases, with 5 bases between them. CDR3 sequence (DNA): TGTGCCAGCAGCTTAGGACACAACACCGGGGAGCTGTTTTTT. Its translation is CASSLGHNTGELFF.

The V and J genes are TRBV7-9 and TRBJ2-3, with unresolved D. The V end lost 7 bases, the J end lost 1 base, and 12 bases lay between the germline ends. The CDR3 is 14 residues long. Looked up from germline, CDR1 is SEHNR and CDR2 is FQNEAQ (reference sequence). The CDR3 region is CASTPPRRTDTQYF. CDR3 nucleotide sequence: TGTGCCAGCACCCCGCCCCGGCGCACAGATACGCAGTATTTT.

The rearrangement joins TRBV27 to TRBJ1-1; TRBD1 aligns across 7 bases. V lost 0 bases and J lost 4; bases outside the gene matches: 5. The CDR3 consists of 15 residues. Germline V gene sequence: CDR1 MNHEY, CDR2 SMNVEV (reference sequence). DNA for the CDR3: TGTGCCAGCAGTTTATCGAATTCAGGGGGCACTGAAGCTTTCTTT. It codes for CASSLSNSGGTEAFF.

This chain joins TRBV4-1 and TRBJ2-7; D is uncertain. Germline V gene data show CDR1 as MGHRA and CDR2 as YSYEKL. Trimming stripped 0 bases from V and 2 bases from J, with 11 bases between. This CDR3 is built from 15 residues. CDR3 sequence reads: CASSQDSSETYEQYF. As DNA, the CDR3 is TGCGCCAGCAGCCAAGACAGCTCTGAAACCTACGAGCAGTACTTC.

V gene TRBV12-1 combines with J gene TRBJ2-7; no DNA check was done on the table's D call, TRBD2. TRBV12-1 is labeled a pseudogene. This CDR3 is 18 amino acids long. The CDR3 coding sequence is TGTGCCAGCAGTGGCTCAAGCGGGACTAGCGGGAGGAGAAACGAGCAGTACTTC. As protein: CASSGSSGTSGRRNEQYF.

About this clone itself: The junction and the germline gene differ at one end; a read error may be behind it. The chain couples TRBV7-7 to TRBJ2-5, with 11 positions matching TRBD1. CDR3 length: 15 amino acids. CDR1 and CDR2 (germline): SSHAT, FNYEAQ (reference sequence). The CDR3 sequence is CASSWTGGRLETQYF. The CDR3 DNA is TGTGCTAGCAGCTGGACAGGGGGCCGGTTGGAGACCCAGTACTTC.

The V and J genes are TRBV2 and TRBJ2-2; D gene ambiguous. CDR3 length: 14 residues. Germline CDR1 is SNHLY and CDR2 is FYNNEI. Trimming left V 2 bases short and J 0 bases short, with 4 bases between. The CDR3 is CASSEYPNTGELFF. The DNA of the CDR3 is TGTGCCAGCAGTGAATACCCGAACACCGGGGAGCTGTTTTTT.

V usage is TRBV6-6 and J usage is TRBJ2-3; 11 nucleotides agree with TRBD2. Germline CDR1 MNHNY, CDR2 SVGAGI (reference sequence). This CDR3 is built from 15 residues. After removal of 5 bases from V and 8 bases from J, the junction contained 9 bases not matched to a gene. CDR3 coding DNA: TGTGCCAGCAGTCTGGGACTAGCGGCCTCGGGTACGCAGTATTTT. The encoded protein is CASSLGLAASGTQYF.

The chain combines TRBV6-5 with TRBJ2-1; 8 bases agree with TRBD1. The V and J ends lost 2 bases and 7 bases, in that order; junction bases with no gene match: 7. Per germline, CDR1 MNHEY and CDR2 SVGAGI. CDR3 length: 15 amino acids. CDR3: CASSYGAGGRNEQFF. The CDR3 DNA reads TGTGCCAGCAGTTACGGTGCAGGGGGCAGGAATGAGCAGTTCTTC.